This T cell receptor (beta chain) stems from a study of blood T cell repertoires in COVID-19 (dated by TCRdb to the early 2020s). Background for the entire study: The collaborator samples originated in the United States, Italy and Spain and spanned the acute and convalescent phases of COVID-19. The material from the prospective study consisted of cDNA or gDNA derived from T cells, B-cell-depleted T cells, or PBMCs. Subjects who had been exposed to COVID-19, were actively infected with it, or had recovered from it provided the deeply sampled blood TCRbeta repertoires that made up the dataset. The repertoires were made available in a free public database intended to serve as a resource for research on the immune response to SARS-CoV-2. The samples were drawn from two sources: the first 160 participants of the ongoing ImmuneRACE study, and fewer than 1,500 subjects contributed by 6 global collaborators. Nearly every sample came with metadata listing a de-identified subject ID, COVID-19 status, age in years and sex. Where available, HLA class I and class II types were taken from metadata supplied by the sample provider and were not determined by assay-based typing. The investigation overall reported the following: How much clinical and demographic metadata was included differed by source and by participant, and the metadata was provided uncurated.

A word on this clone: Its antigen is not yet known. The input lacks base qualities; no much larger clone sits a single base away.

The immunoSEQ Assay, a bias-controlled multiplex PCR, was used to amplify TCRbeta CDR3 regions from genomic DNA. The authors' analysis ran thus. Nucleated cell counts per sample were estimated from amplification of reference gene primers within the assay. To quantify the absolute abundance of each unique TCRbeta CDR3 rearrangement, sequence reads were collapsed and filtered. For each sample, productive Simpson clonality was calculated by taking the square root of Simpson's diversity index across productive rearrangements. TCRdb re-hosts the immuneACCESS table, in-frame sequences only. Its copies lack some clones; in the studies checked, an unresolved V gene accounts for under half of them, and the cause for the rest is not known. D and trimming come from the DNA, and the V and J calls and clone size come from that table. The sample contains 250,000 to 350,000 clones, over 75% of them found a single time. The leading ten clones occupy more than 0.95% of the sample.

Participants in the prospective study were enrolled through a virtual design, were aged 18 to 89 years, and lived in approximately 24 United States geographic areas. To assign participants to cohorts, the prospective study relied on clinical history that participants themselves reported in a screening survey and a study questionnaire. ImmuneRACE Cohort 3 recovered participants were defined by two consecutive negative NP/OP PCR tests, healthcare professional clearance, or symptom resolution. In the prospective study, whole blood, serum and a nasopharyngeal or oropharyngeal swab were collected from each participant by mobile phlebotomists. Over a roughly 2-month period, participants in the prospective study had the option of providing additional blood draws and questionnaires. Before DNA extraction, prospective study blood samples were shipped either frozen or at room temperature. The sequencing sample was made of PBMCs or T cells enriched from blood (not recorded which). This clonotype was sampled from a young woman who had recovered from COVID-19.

The DNA sequence is TGTGCCAGCAGTTTATCTCGGACAGGGAATGTGGAGACCCAGTACTTC. It translates to CASSLSRTGNVETQYF. This sequence uses TRBV27 and TRBJ2-5; TRBD1 aligns with 8 central bases. From V the trimming removes 0 bases and from J it removes 5 bases, while the gene matches leave 8 bases of the junction unaccounted for. The CDR3 runs 16 residues from the cysteine to the phenylalanine. Of the read, only the CDR3 DNA is kept; its 48 bases are in frame from base 1. CDR1 MNHEY and CDR2 SMNVEV were looked up in the germline V gene (reference sequence).